The entry that follows covers one TCR beta chain sequence. Generated by immunoSEQ multiplex PCR, the TCRdb table keeps only in-frame clones and is missing some. The sample has tens of thousands of clones; more than 80% are singletons. The data belong to a study of blood T cell repertoires in COVID-19. The CDR3 loop spans 22 amino acids. Per germline, CDR1 SGHRS and CDR2 YFSETQ. The V segment lost 0 bases and the J segment 5 bases; nucleotides outside the gene matches: 25. Cohort assignment relied on participant-reported clinical history. The chain is built from TRBV5-1 and TRBJ2-3, with 9 bases matching TRBD2. Material: PBMCs or T cells enriched from blood (not recorded which). The source of this sequence is a woman between 35 and 50 years old with acute COVID-19. The CDR3: CASSLEFYGTAISGRRVDTQYF. CDR3 bases: TGCGCCAGCAGCTTGGAGTTCTACGGGACGGCCATTAGCGGGAGAAGAGTAGATACGCAGTATTTT.